These 18 T cell receptor beta chains originate from one sample sequenced in a study of tumor-infiltrating lymphocytes in primary liver carcinoma. Unsorted bulk tissue of roughly 18-32 mg yielded co-extracted RNA and DNA. TCR beta cDNA was prepared out of around 460 ng total RNA by means of a constant-region primer. Amplification in three nested multiplex PCR rounds with slightly modified ARM-PCR gave rise to TCR beta libraries. The opening two PCR rounds, about 10 cycles each, paired TRBV1-TRBV30 forward primers with a C-beta reverse primer. TCRdb used MiXCR to reprocess the multiplex PCR reads, holding one entry per CDR3 protein. There are tens of thousands of distinct CDR3 sequences in the sample; 75% to 85% occur only once, and roughly 36% lies in the top ten. The sequenced sample consisted of liver tumor tissue from sampling region 2. Subset indicated: tumor region T2, inferior pole. The origin of the receptors is a woman in her thirties with primary liver carcinoma and hepatitis B virus infection.

A word on this clonotype: The conserved final phenylalanine or tryptophan is absent from the CDR3, which likely points to a read error. The genes are TRBV11-3 and TRBJ2-1; either TRBD1 or TRBD2 may supply D (5 bases each). The germline gives CDR1 SGHNT, CDR2 YENEEA. Trimming removed 4 bases from V and 4 bases from J, with 14 bases in between. The CDR3 consists of 15 residues. The chain's CDR3 is CASSSGARSYNEQFL. DNA of the CDR3: TGTGCCAGCAGCTCCGGGGCCCGCTCATACAATGAGCAGTTCTTA.

This clonotype has a single count. The genes are TRBV9 and TRBJ2-3; maybe TRBD2 (6 bases). The CDR3 is 20 amino acids. The germline V gene has CDR1 SGDLS and CDR2 YYNGEE. V shed 1 base and J shed 7 bases, with 31 bases lying between them. The CDR3 protein is CASSVNPSLYGGYPHHTQYF. As DNA, the CDR3 is TGTGCCAGCAGCGTAAACCCCTCCCTTTACGGGGGATATCCCCATCATACGCAGTATTTT.

With regard to this clonotype: This may come from a read error, since a much larger clone is one base off. The chain joins TRBV6-6 to TRBJ2-7, with a possible D match to TRBD2 (6 bases). The CDR3 has 13 amino acids. V was cut by 6 bases and J by 6 bases, with 15 bases left in between. Germline V gene lookup returns CDR1 MNHNY and CDR2 SVGAGI (reference sequence). Here the CDR3 reads CASREDGTGEQYF. CDR3 nucleotides: TGTGCCAGCAGGGAGGACGGGACTGGCGAGCAGTACTTC.

This clonotype was seen at least ten times. The chain combines TRBV28 with TRBJ2-1; 7 nucleotides align to TRBD2. The CDR3 covers 17 residues. Germline V lookup: CDR1 MDHEN, CDR2 SYDVKM. The junction had 21 bases not matched to a gene; V was cut back by 11 bases and J by 5 bases. CDR3 sequence reads: CAGTHYGGGLSHNEQFF. CDR3 in DNA: TGTGCCGGCACCCACTACGGGGGAGGGCTATCCCACAATGAGCAGTTCTTC.

As concerns this clonotype: A much larger clonotype is one base distant, so this may be a read error. The CDR3 coding sequence is TGTGTCAGCACTAGGGACAGGATTAATGCAGCTTTCTTT. Protein sequence: CVSTRDRINAAFF. The chain employs TRBV28 and TRBJ1-1; 8 positions match TRBD1. Germline V gives CDR1 MDHEN, CDR2 SYDVKM. The CDR3 has 13 residues.

A remark on this clonotype: The junction departs from germline at one end; a sequencing error may be responsible. V gene TRBV5-6 combines with J gene TRBJ1-6; D unresolved. Per the germline V gene, CDR1 is SGHDT and CDR2 is YYEEEE. The CDR3 runs 14 residues. CDR3 nucleotide sequence: TGTGACAGCAGCTTCGTAGCACTGGGGTCACCCCTCCACTTT. Protein product: CDSSFVALGSPLHF.

A note on this clonotype: One junction end disagrees with the germline gene, perhaps due to a read error. The rearrangement joins TRBV4-2 to TRBJ2-7, with 10 bases that match TRBD1. CDR1 is LGHNA, CDR2 YNFKEQ, per germline. The CDR3 loop spans 18 amino acids. The chain's CDR3 is CASSQEHLGQGGPREQHF. The CDR3 region has the DNA TGTGCCAGCAGCCAGGAACACCTAGGACAGGGGGGGCCGCGCGAACAGCACTTC.

As concerns this clonotype: One junction end does not reproduce the germline sequence, and a read error may be involved. This chain uses TRBV6-1 with TRBJ2-3; possible D gene TRBD2, 6 bases. The CDR3 consists of 14 residues. Looked up from germline, CDR1 is MNHNS and CDR2 is SASEGT. In DNA, the CDR3 is TGTGCCAGCGGTCGTGAGCGGGCGGCAGATATGCAGTATTTT. Amino acid sequence: CASGRERAADMQYF.

In this sample, this clonotype turned up once. Likely a read error: the CDR3 ends without its conserved phenylalanine or tryptophan. The chain couples TRBV5-4 to TRBJ1-6; tentatively, D is TRBD1 (5 bases). CDR1 is SGHNT and CDR2 is YYREEE in the germline V gene (reference sequence). The CDR3 contains 15 residues. The CDR3 sequence: CISSPRAGDNSPLHY. For the CDR3, the DNA is TGTATCAGCAGCCCAAGGGCGGGGGATAATTCACCCCTCCACTAT.

Concerning this clonotype itself: A read error is likely, as this CDR3 ends without the conserved phenylalanine or tryptophan. This rearrangement joins TRBV11-3 to TRBJ2-1; 12 bases agree with TRBD2. This CDR3 has 15 residues. Germline CDR1 reads SGHNT; CDR2 reads YENEEA. The CDR3 nucleotides read TGTGCTAGCAGCCGACTAGCGGGGGAGGGGTATGAGCAGTTCTTG. Its translation: CASSRLAGEGYEQFL.

In regard to this clonotype: The conserved final phenylalanine or tryptophan is absent from the CDR3, which likely points to a read error. This chain joins TRBV28 and TRBJ1-2, with 10 bases lining up with TRBD1. The CDR3 spans 16 residues. V lost 5 bases to trimming and J lost 9 bases; unmatched junction nucleotides: 15. Germline CDR1 MDHEN, CDR2 SYDVKM. This CDR3 is CASSLPPGQGPHCYTS. CDR3 bases: TGTGCCAGCAGTCTTCCCCCGGGACAGGGGCCCCATTGCTACACCTCC.

With regard to this clonotype: At one end the junction does not follow the germline gene, possibly because of a read error. The chain has TRBV28 and TRBJ1-3; the D is unclear. The CDR3 covers 14 residues. In germline, CDR1 is MDHEN, CDR2 SYDVKM. In DNA, the CDR3 is TGTGCCAGCTCACCAAAGTTGGTGAGAAACACCATATATTTC. This sequence encodes CASSPKLVRNTIYF.

In its sample, this clonotype was seen once. An end of the junction does not agree with germline; a read error may underlie this. The rearrangement uses TRBV4-3 and TRBJ2-7; D remains unclear. Germline V gene sequence: CDR1 LGHNA, CDR2 YSLEER. There are 16 residues in the CDR3. CDR3 residues: CVSSQDVHGLPYEQYF. DNA for the CDR3: TGCGTCAGCAGCCAAGATGTACACGGTCTCCCCTACGAGCAGTACTTC.

Note on this clonotype: Here the CDR3 omits its conserved ending phenylalanine or tryptophan, so a read error is the likely source. The DNA is left out, because the CDR3 cannot be placed on it with certainty; the CDR3 is given as TCRdb lists it. The chain links TRBV11-2 to TRBJ1-4; the table's D call of TRBD1 was not tested on the DNA. Germline CDR1 is SGHAT and CDR2 is FQNNGV. The CDR3 adds up to 12 amino acids, both ends counted. CDR3 loop: CASSPWGGKLSL.

A remark on this clonotype: The CDR3 ends on some other residue instead of the conserved phenylalanine or tryptophan, so this is likely a read error. The chain couples TRBV6-5 to TRBJ2-2, with TRBD1 matching 7 bases. The germline gives CDR1 MNHEY, CDR2 SVGAGI. The CDR3 is 15 residues long. The DNA for the CDR3 is TGTGCCAGCAGTCCGCAGACAGGGTTCACCAGGGAGCTGTTTGTT. It specifies CASSPQTGFTRELFV.

This clonotype was seen ten or more times. This is likely a read error, given that the CDR3 carries no conserved phenylalanine or tryptophan at its end. The chain carries TRBV11-1 and TRBJ2-7; no clear D gene. CDR3 length: 14 amino acids. CDR1 SGHAT and CDR2 FQDESV come from the germline V gene (reference sequence). V was cut by 1 base and J by 1 base, with 8 bases left in between. CDR3 region: CASSLGQASYEQYL. CDR3 in DNA: TGTGCCAGCAGCTTAGGCCAGGCTTCCTACGAGCAGTACCTC.

Remarks on this clonotype: This is likely a read error, given that the CDR3 carries no conserved phenylalanine or tryptophan at its end. V gene TRBV28 combines with J gene TRBJ2-7, with D maybe TRBD1 (6 bases). The CDR3 consists of 14 residues. From germline, CDR1 is MDHEN and CDR2 SYDVKM. V lost 9 bases to trimming and J lost 2 bases, with 17 bases between them. The CDR3 spells CASSQGGDPYEQYI. The CDR3 nucleotides are TGTGCCAGTAGTCAAGGGGGAGATCCCTACGAGCAGTACATC.

With regard to this clonotype: One end of the junction fails to match germline, which may point to a read error. The chain links TRBV28 to TRBJ2-5; 7 bases fit TRBD1. Germline V gene lookup returns CDR1 MDHEN and CDR2 SYDVKM. This CDR3 is built from 15 residues. In DNA, the CDR3 is TGTACCAGCAGTTCCAGGGGGAGATCGTGGGAGACCCAGTACTTC. This gives the protein CTSSSRGRSWETQYF.